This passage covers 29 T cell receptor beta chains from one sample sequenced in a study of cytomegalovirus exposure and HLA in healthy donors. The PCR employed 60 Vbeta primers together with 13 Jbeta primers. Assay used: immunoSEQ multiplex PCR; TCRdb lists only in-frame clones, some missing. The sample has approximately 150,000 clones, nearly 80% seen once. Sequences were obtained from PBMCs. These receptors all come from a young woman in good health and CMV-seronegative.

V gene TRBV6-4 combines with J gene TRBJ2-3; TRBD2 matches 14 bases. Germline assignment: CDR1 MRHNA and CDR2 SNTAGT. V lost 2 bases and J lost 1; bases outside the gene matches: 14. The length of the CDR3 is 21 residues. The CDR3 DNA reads TGTGCCAGCAGTGACGTAACCCCCGGGACTAGCGGGGGACCTCGCACAGATACGCAGTATTTT. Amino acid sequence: CASSDVTPGTSGGPRTDTQYF.

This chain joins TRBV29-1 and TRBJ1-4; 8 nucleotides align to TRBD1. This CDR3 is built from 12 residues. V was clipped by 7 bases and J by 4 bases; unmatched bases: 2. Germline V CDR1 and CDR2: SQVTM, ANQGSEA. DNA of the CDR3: TGCAGCGGACAGGGGTTTAATGAAAAACTGTTTTTT. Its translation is CSGQGFNEKLFF.

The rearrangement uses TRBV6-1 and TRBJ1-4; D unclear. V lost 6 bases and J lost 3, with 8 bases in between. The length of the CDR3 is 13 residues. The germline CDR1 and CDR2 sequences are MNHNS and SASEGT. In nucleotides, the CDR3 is TGTGCCAGCAGGGCCCCTGCTAATGAAAAACTGTTTTTT. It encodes CASRAPANEKLFF.

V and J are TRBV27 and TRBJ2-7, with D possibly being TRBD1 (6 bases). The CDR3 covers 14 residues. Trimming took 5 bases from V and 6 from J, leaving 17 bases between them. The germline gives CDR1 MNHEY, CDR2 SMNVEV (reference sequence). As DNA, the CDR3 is TGTGCCAGCAGTGATTACTCTCTAGGGGGCGAGCAGTACTTC. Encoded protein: CASSDYSLGGEQYF.

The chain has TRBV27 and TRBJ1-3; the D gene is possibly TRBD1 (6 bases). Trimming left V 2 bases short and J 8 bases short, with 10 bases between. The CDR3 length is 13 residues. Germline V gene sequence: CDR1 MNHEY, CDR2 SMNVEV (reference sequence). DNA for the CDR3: TGTGCCAGCAGTTTAGGGGGCTCGGACACCATATATTTT. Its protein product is CASSLGGSDTIYF.

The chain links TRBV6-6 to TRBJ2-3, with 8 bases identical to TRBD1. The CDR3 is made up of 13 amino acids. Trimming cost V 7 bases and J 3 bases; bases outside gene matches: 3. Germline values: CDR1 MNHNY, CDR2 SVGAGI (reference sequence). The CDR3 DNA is TGTGCCAGCAATCAGGGGGCAACAGATACGCAGTATTTT. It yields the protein CASNQGATDTQYF.

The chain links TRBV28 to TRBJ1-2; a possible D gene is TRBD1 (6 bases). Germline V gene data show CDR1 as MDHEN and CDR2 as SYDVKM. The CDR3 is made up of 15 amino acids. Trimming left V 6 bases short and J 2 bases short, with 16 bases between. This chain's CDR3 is CASSTRTGPNYGYTF. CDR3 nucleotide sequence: TGTGCCAGCAGCACCAGAACAGGGCCGAACTATGGCTACACCTTC.

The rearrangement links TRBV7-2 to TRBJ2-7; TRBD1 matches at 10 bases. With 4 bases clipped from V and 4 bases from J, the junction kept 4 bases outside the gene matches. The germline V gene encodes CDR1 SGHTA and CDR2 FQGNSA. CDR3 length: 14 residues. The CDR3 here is CASSSGQGRYEQYF. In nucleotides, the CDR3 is TGTGCCAGCAGCTCGGGACAGGGGAGGTACGAGCAGTACTTC.

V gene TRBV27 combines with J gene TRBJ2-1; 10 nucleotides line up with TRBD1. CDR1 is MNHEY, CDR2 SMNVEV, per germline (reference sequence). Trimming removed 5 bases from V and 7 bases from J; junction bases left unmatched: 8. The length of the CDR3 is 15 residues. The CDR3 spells CASSPPRTGGNEQFF. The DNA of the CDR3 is TGTGCCAGCAGTCCCCCCCGGACAGGGGGGAATGAGCAGTTCTTC.

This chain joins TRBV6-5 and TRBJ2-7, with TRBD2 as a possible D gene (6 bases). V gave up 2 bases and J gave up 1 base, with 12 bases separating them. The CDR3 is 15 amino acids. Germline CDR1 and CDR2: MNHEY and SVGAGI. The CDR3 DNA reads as TGTGCCAGCAGTTACCAGGGCGGGGCGTCCTACGAGCAGTACTTC. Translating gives CASSYQGGASYEQYF.

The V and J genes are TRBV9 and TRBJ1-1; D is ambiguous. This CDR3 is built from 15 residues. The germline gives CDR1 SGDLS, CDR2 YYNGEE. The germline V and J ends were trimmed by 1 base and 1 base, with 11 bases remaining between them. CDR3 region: CASSVIPEGNTEAFF. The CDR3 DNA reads TGTGCCAGCAGCGTAATCCCTGAGGGGAACACTGAAGCTTTCTTT.

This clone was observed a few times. Here the CDR3 reads CASSPGGDSGANVLTF. The CDR3 DNA sequence: TGTGCCAGCAGCCCGGGCGGGGACTCTGGGGCCAACGTCCTGACTTTC. V usage is TRBV4-2 and J usage is TRBJ2-6, with TRBD2 as a possible D gene (6 bases). CDR1 is LGHNA and CDR2 is YNFKEQ in the germline V gene. The V end lost 4 bases, the J end lost 0 bases, and 10 bases lay between the germline ends. This CDR3 is 16 amino acids long.

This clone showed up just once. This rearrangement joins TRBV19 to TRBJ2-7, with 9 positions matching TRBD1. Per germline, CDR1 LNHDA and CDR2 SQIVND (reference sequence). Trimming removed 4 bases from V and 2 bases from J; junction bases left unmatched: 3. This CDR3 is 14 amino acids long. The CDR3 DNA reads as TGTGCCAGTAGTACCTGGGACAGGGCCTACGAGCAGTACTTC. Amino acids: CASSTWDRAYEQYF.

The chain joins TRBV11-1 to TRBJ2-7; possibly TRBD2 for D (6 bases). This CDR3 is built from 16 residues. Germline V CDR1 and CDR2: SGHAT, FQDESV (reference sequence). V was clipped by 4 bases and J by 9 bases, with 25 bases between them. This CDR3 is CASSWSGESPLLVQYF. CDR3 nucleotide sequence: TGTGCCAGCAGCTGGTCGGGGGAAAGCCCCTTACTTGTGCAGTACTTC.

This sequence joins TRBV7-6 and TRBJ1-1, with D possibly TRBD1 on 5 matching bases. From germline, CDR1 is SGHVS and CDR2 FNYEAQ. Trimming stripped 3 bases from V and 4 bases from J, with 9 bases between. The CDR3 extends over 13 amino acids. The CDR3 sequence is CASSFGGPTEAFF. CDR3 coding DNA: TGTGCCAGCAGCTTCGGGGGTCCCACTGAAGCTTTCTTT. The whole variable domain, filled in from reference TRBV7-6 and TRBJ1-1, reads GAGVSQSPRYKVTKRGQDVALRCDPISGHVSLYWYRQALGQGPEFLTYFNYEAQQDKSGLPNDRFSAERPEGSISTLTIQRTEQRDSAMYRCASSFGGPTEAFFGQGTRLTVV.

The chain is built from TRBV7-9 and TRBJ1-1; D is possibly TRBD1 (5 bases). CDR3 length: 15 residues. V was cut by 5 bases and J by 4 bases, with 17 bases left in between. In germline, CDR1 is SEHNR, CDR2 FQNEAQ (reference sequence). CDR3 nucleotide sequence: TGTGCCAGCAGCCGTATTAAGGGGCTGGGCACTGAAGCTTTCTTT. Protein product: CASSRIKGLGTEAFF.

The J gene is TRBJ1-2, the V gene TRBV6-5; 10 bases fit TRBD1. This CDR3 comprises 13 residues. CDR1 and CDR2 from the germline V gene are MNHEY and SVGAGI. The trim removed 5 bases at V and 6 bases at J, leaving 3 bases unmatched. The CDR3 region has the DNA TGTGCCAGCAGTAGACAGGGGGCTGATGGCTACACCTTC. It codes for CASSRQGADGYTF.

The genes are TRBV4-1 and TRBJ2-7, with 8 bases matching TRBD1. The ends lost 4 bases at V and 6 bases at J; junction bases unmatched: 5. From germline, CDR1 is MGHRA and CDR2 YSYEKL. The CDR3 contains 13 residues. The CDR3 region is CASSPTGGSEQYF. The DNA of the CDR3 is TGCGCCAGCAGCCCTACAGGGGGGAGCGAGCAGTACTTC.

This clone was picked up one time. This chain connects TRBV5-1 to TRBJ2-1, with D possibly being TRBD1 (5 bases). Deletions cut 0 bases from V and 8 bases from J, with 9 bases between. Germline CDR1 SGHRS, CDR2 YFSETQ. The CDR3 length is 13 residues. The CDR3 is CASSLVQGHEQFF. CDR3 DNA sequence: TGCGCCAGCAGCTTGGTGCAGGGCCATGAGCAGTTCTTC.

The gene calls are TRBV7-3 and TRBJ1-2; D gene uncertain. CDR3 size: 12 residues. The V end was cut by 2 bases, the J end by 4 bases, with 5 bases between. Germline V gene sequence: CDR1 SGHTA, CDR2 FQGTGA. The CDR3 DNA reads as TGTGCCAGCAGCTTACACGGCTATGGCTACACCTTC. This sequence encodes CASSLHGYGYTF.

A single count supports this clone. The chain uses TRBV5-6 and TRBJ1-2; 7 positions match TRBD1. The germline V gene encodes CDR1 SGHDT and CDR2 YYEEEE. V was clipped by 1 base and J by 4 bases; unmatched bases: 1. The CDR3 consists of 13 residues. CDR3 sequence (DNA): TGTGCCAGCAGCTTGAACAGGGGCTATGGCTACACCTTC. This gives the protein CASSLNRGYGYTF. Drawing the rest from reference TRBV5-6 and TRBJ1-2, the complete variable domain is DAGVTQSPTHLIKTRGQQVTLRCSPKSGHDTVSWYQQALGQGPQFIFQYYEEEERQRGNFPDRFSGHQFPNYSSELNVNALLLGDSALYLCASSLNRGYGYTFGSGTRLTVV.

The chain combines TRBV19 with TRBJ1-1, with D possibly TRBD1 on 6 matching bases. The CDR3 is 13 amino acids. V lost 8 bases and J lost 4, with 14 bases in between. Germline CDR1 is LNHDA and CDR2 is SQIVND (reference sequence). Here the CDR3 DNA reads TGTGCCAGTGGAACAGGGTTGGCCACTGAAGCTTTCTTT. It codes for CASGTGLATEAFF. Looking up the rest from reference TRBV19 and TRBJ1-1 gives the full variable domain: DGGITQSPKYLFRKEGQNVTLSCEQNLNHDAMYWYRQDPGQGLRLIYYSQIVNDFQKGDIAEGYSVSREKKESFPLTVTSAQKNPTAFYLCASGTGLATEAFFGQGTRLTVV.

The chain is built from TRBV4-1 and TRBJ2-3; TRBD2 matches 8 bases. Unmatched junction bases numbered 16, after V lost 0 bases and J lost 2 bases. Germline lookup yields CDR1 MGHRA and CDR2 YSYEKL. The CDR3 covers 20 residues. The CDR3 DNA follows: TGCGCCAGCAGCCAAGATGGCCCGTCCTATGGAGCGGGGGTCACAGATACGCAGTATTTT. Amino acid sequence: CASSQDGPSYGAGVTDTQYF.

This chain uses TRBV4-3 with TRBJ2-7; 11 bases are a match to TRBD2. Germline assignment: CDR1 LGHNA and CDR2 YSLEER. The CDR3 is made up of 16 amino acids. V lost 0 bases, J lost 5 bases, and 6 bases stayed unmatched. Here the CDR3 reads CASSQERASGGHEQYF. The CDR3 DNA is TGCGCCAGCAGCCAAGAAAGGGCTAGCGGGGGGCACGAGCAGTACTTC.

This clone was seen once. CDR3 in amino acids: CASSVPGRGETQYF. For the CDR3, the DNA is TGTGCCAGCAGCGTTCCCGGGAGGGGAGAGACCCAGTACTTC. The chain uses TRBV7-3 and TRBJ2-5; 8 bases line up with TRBD2. The V gene's germline CDR1 is SGHTA and CDR2 FQGTGA. The CDR3 has 14 amino acids. V was pared by 5 bases and J by 4 bases, with 6 bases of the junction left unmatched.

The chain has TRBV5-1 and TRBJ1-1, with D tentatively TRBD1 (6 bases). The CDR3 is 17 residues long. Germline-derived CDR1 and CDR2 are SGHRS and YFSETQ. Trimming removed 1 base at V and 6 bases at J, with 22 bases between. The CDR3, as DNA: TGCGCCAGCAGCTTGATGGGACTGGGGAGGGGGAGCGCTGAAGCTTTCTTT. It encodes CASSLMGLGRGSAEAFF.

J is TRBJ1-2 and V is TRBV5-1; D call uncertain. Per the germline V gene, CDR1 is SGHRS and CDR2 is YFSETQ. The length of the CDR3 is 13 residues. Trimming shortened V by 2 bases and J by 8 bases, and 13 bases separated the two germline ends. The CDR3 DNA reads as TGCGCCAGCAGCTTTTCTTTGGCGGGAGGCTACACCTTC. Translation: CASSFSLAGGYTF.

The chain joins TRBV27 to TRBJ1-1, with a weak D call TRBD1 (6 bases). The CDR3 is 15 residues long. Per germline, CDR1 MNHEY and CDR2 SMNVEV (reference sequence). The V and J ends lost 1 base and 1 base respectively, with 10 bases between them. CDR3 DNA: TGTGCCAGCAGTTTATTAGGGACATCGAACACTGAAGCTTTCTTT. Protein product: CASSLLGTSNTEAFF.

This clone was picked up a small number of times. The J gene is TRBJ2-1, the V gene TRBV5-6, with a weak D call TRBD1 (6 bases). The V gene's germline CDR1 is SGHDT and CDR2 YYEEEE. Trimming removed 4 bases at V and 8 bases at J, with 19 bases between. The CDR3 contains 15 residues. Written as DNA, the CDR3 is TGTGCCAGCAGCCCCAGGGGACGGGGAGAGGATGAGCAGTTCTTC. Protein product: CASSPRGRGEDEQFF.